This T cell receptor beta chain was found in a study of blood T cells in healthy people across ages. The authors ran a second PCR of 7 to 11 cycles using a sample-barcoded 5' primer and a J-beta primer mix. TCRdb fed the 5' RACE reads into MiXCR, producing one record per CDR3 protein. The data contain about 970,000 distinct CDR3 sequences, about 51% of them singletons. The V end lost 5 bases, the J end lost 3 bases, and 14 bases lay between the germline ends. The CDR3 contains 14 residues. From germline, CDR1 is MDHEN and CDR2 SYDVKM. Sequencing was performed on blood. The clonotype was recovered from a woman aged 55-70 years in good health. The chain recombines TRBV28 with TRBJ2-7; D gene ambiguous. For the CDR3, the DNA is TGTGCCAGCAGTCCCTTACGGGTTTTCTACGAGCAGTACTTC. The encoded protein is CASSPLRVFYEQYF.